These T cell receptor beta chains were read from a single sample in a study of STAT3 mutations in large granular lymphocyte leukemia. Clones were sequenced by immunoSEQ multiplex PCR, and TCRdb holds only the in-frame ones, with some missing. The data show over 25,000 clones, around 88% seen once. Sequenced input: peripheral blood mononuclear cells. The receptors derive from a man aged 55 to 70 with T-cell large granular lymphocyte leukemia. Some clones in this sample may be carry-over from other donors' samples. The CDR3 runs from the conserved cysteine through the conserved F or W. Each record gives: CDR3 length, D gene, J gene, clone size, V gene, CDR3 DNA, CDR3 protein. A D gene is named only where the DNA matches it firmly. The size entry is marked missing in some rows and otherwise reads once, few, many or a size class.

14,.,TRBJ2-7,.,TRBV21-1,TGTGCCAGCAGCCGACTAGCGGGAGTAGGCGAGCAGTACTTC,CASSRLAGVGEQYF
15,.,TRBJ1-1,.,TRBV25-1,TGTGCCAGCAGTGAATATGGGGGAGGGAACACTGAAGCTTTCTTT,CASSEYGGGNTEAFF
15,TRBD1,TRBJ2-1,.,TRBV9,TGTGCCAGCAACCTACAGGGGGCGCGGGACAATGAGCAGTTCTTC,CASNLQGARDNEQFF
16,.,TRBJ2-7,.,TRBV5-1,TGCGCCAGCAGCTTTCGGCCTGGCGGAGGAGTATACGAGCAGTACTTC,CASSFRPGGGVYEQYF
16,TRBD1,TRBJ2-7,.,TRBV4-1,TGCGCCAGCAGCCTCCTTTCCGGGACAGGGGGCTACGAGCAGTACTTC,CASSLLSGTGGYEQYF
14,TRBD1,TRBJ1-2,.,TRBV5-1,TGCGCCAGCAGCTTGGATGTACAGGGGTATGGCTACACCTTC,CASSLDVQGYGYTF
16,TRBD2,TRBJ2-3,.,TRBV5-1,TGCGCCAGCACTATGGGGGAGGGCCCAGGCACAGATACGCAGTATTTT,CASTMGEGPGTDTQYF
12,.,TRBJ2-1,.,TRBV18,TGTGCCAGCTCACCACGTCCGGCAGAGCAGTTCTTC,CASSPRPAEQFF
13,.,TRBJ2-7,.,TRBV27,TGTGCCAGCAAATTTGCAGGGGCCTACGAGCAGTACTTC,CASKFAGAYEQYF
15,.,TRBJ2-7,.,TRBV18,TGTGCCAGCTCAACGACGGACAGTTCCGTGGACGAGCAGTACTTC,CASSTTDSSVDEQYF
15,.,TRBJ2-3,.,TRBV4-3,TGCGCCAGCAGCCCCACCGGGAGAGGTACAGATACGCAGTATTTT,CASSPTGRGTDTQYF
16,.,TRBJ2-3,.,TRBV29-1,TGCAGCGTTGCAGGTCGTCCGGCGACCAGCACAGATACGCAGTATTTT,CSVAGRPATSTDTQYF
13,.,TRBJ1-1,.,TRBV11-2,TGTGCCAGCAGCGCCTCGGTTGGGACTGAAGCTTTCTTT,CASSASVGTEAFF
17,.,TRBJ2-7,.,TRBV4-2,TGTGCCAGCAGCCAAGCTCCTCCCCGGGACTTCTCCTACGAGCAGTACTTC,CASSQAPPRDFSYEQYF
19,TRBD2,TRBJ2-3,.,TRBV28,TGTGCCAGCAGTTTATGGGGCGGACTAGCGGGAGGCAGCACAGATACGCAGTATTTT,CASSLWGGLAGGSTDTQYF
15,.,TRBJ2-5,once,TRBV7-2,TGTGCCAGCAGCAAGGACGGACCGTCTCTCGAGACCCAGTACTTC,CASSKDGPSLETQYF
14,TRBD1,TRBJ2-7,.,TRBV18,TGTGCCAGCTCACCGGACAGGGGGCCTGGAGAGCAGTACTTC,CASSPDRGPGEQYF
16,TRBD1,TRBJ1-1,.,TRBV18,TGTGCCAGCTCACGCCGGGCAGGGGGCAGCGTCACTGAAGCTTTCTTT,CASSRRAGGSVTEAFF
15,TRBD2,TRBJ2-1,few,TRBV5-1,TGCGCCAGCAGCTTGACTAGCGGGTCCTACAATGAGCAGTTCTTC,CASSLTSGSYNEQFF
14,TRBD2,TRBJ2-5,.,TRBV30,TGTGCCTGGATGTTCGGCGGGAGCCGAGAGACCCAGTACTTC,CAWMFGGSRETQYF
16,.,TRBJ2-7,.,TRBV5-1,TGCGCCAGCAGCTTGGTAGTGACAGAGACCTCGAACGAGCAGTACTTC,CASSLVVTETSNEQYF
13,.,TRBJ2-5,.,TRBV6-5,TGTGCCAGCAGTCTACATCGACAAGAGACCCAGTACTTC,CASSLHRQETQYF
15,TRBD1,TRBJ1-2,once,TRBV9,TGTGCCAGCAGCTCAGGGACAGGGGGCGCCGAAGGCTACACCTTC,CASSSGTGGAEGYTF
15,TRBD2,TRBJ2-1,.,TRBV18,TGTGCCAGCTCACCACAACGGACTAGCAGCAATGAGCAGTTCTTC,CASSPQRTSSNEQFF
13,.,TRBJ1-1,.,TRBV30,TGTGCCTGGAGTGTACGTGACAACACTGAAGCTTTCTTT,CAWSVRDNTEAFF
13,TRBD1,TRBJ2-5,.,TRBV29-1,TGCAGCGTTGTGTGGACAGGGGGAGAGACCCAGTACTTC,CSVVWTGGETQYF
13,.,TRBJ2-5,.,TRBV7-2,TGTGCCAGCAGCTTTCGCCTAACAGAGACCCAGTACTTC,CASSFRLTETQYF
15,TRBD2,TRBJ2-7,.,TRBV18,TGTGCCAGCTCACCACCCGGGACTAGGGGCTACGAGCAGTACTTC,CASSPPGTRGYEQYF
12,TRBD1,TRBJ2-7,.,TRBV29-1,TGCAGCGTTGGGGACAGGGCCTACGAGCAGTACTTC,CSVGDRAYEQYF
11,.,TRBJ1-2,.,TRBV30,TGTGCTGTGGGAGGGAACTATGGCTACACCTTC,CAVGGNYGYTF
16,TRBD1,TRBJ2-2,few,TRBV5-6,TGTGCCAGCAGACCCGCGAGGACAGGGCTCACCGGGGAGCTGTTTTTT,CASRPARTGLTGELFF
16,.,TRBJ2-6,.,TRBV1,TGCACCAGCAGCCAAGATCGGTTCTCTGGGGCCAACGTCCTGACTTTC,CTSSQDRFSGANVLTF
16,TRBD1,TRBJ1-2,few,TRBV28,TGTGCCAGCAGTTTATGGGGACAGGCCCTGAACTATGGCTACACCTTC,CASSLWGQALNYGYTF
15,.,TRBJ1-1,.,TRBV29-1,TGCAGCGCACTCCCAGGGCGACTCTCGGACACTGAAGCTTTCTTT,CSALPGRLSDTEAFF
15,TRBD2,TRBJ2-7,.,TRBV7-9,TGTGCCAGCAGCCCGCTAGCGGGAGACGCCTACGAGCAGTACTTC,CASSPLAGDAYEQYF
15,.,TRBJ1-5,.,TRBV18,TGTGCCAGCTCACCATCAATGGCAGTGGATCAGCCCCAGCATTTT,CASSPSMAVDQPQHF
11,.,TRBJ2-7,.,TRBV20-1,TGCAGTGCTCCCCGGACCGGATATTTGTACTTC,CSAPRTGYLYF
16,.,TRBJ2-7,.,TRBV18,TGTGCCAGCTCACCAGAGGACGTCCTGGGGGCCTACGAGCAGTACTTC,CASSPEDVLGAYEQYF
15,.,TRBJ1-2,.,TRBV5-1,TGCGCCAGCAGCCTTCCCCTGGCGGCTAACTATGGCTACACCTTC,CASSLPLAANYGYTF
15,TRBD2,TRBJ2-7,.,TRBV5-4,TGTGCCAGCAGCTCCAGACTAGCGGGAGTCGGGGAGCAGTACTTC,CASSSRLAGVGEQYF
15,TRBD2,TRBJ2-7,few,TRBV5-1,TGCGCCAGCAGCCCCCTGGCGGGAGGCTCCTACGAGCAGTACTTC,CASSPLAGGSYEQYF
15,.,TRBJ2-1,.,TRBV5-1,TGCGCCAGCAGCTTGGGTAGGGTCGGGTACAATGAGCAGTTCTTC,CASSLGRVGYNEQFF
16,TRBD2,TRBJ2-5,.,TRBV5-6,TGTGCCAGCAGCTTCAGTCAACGGGAGGGCCTAGAGACCCAGTACTTC,CASSFSQREGLETQYF
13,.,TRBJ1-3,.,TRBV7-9,TGTGCCAGCAGCTCTAACTCTGGAAACACCATATATTTT,CASSSNSGNTIYF
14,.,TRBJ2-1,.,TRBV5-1,TGCGCCAGCAGCTTGGAAGGCCCAGGGAATGAGCAGTTCTTC,CASSLEGPGNEQFF
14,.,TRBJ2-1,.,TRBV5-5,TGTGCCAGCAGCTTGGTAAGCGTGGCGAATGAGCAGTTCTTC,CASSLVSVANEQFF
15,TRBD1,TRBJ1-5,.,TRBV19,TGTGCCAGTAGCAACCGGGACAGGAACAATCAGCCCCAGCATTTT,CASSNRDRNNQPQHF
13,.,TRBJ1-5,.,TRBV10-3,TGTGCCATCGGAACACAGGGAAATCAGCCCCAGCATTTT,CAIGTQGNQPQHF
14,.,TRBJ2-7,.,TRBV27,TGTGCCAGCAGTTTATCGTGGACCGTCTACGAGCAGTACTTC,CASSLSWTVYEQYF
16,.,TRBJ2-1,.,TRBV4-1,TGCGCCAGCAGCCAAGAGGGGGACAACCTATACAATGAGCAGTTCTTC,CASSQEGDNLYNEQFF
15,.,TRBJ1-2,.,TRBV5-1,TGCGCCAGCAGCTTGGACGGAGAGTACGGCTATGGCTACACCTTC,CASSLDGEYGYGYTF
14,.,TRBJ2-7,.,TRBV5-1,TGCGCCAGCAGCTCTCACCAGGGCCCCTACGAGCAGTACTTC,CASSSHQGPYEQYF
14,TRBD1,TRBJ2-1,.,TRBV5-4,TGTGCCAGCAGCTCACGGACAGGGTCCAATGAGCAGTTCTTC,CASSSRTGSNEQFF
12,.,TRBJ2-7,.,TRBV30,TGTGCCTCGGGGACCTTTTCCTACGAGCAGTACTTC,CASGTFSYEQYF
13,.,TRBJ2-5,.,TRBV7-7,TGTGCTAGCAGTCCTAGGTTATTGCAGACCCAGTACTTC,CASSPRLLQTQYF